Listed below are T cell receptor beta chains from one sample, sequenced in a study of T cell repertoires in ileal Crohn's disease. The data were produced by immunoSEQ multiplex PCR, yet TCRdb's version contains in-frame clones alone and is incomplete. The sample includes around 16,000 clones, approximately 94% of them seen just once. Source material: ileal tissue. The receptors stem from an adult with Crohn's disease. Each CDR3 is given with its conserved first and last residue. D genes are given only for firm matches. Rows give clone size only sometimes, using once, few, many, or a class for an expanded clone.

D gene: -; V gene: TRBV19; clone size: -; J gene: TRBJ2-1; CDR3 protein: CASSMRVRNNEQFF; CDR3 DNA: TGTGCCAGTAGTATGCGGGTACGAAACAATGAGCAGTTCTTC
D gene: TRBD2; V gene: TRBV15; clone size: -; J gene: TRBJ2-5; CDR3 protein: CATSRVASAGAQYF; CDR3 DNA: TGTGCCACCAGCAGAGTGGCTAGCGCGGGGGCCCAGTACTTC
D gene: -; V gene: TRBV6-1; clone size: -; J gene: TRBJ2-1; CDR3 protein: CASRQPRGEINEQFF; CDR3 DNA: TGTGCCAGCAGGCAACCCCGAGGAGAGATCAATGAGCAGTTCTTC
D gene: -; V gene: TRBV9; clone size: -; J gene: TRBJ1-2; CDR3 protein: CASSAPGVNYGYTF; CDR3 DNA: TGTGCCAGCAGCGCACCCGGGGTTAACTATGGCTACACCTTC
D gene: TRBD1; V gene: TRBV6-1; clone size: -; J gene: TRBJ2-7; CDR3 protein: CASSEATGGPYEQYF; CDR3 DNA: TGTGCCAGCAGTGAAGCGACAGGGGGCCCCTACGAGCAGTACTTC
D gene: TRBD1; V gene: TRBV18; clone size: -; J gene: TRBJ2-5; CDR3 protein: CASSPQRTGEETQYF; CDR3 DNA: TGTGCCAGCTCACCACAGCGGACAGGGGAAGAGACCCAGTACTTC
D gene: TRBD1; V gene: TRBV29-1; clone size: -; J gene: TRBJ2-3; CDR3 protein: CSARTGLSTDTQYF; CDR3 DNA: TGCAGCGCCAGGACAGGGCTGAGCACAGATACGCAGTATTTT
D gene: -; V gene: TRBV4-3; clone size: -; J gene: TRBJ1-4; CDR3 protein: CASSQDSGDEKLFF; CDR3 DNA: TGCGCCAGCAGCCAAGACTCCGGGGATGAAAAACTGTTTTTT
D gene: -; V gene: TRBV30; clone size: -; J gene: TRBJ1-1; CDR3 protein: CAWGVCGTEAFF; CDR3 DNA: TGTGCCTGGGGGGTTTGCGGGACTGAAGCTTTCTTT
D gene: TRBD1; V gene: TRBV4-3; clone size: -; J gene: TRBJ2-2; CDR3 protein: CASSQDRGQGAGELFF; CDR3 DNA: TGCGCCAGCAGCCAAGATCGGGGCCAGGGGGCCGGGGAGCTGTTTTTT
D gene: -; V gene: TRBV11-2; clone size: few; J gene: TRBJ2-3; CDR3 protein: CASSLERGDKTDTQYF; CDR3 DNA: TGTGCCAGCAGCTTAGAACGGGGTGACAAGACAGATACGCAGTATTTT
D gene: TRBD2; V gene: TRBV2; clone size: -; J gene: TRBJ2-1; CDR3 protein: CASSERPGGPKNEQFF; CDR3 DNA: TGTGCCAGCAGTGAAAGGCCGGGGGGGCCTAAAAATGAGCAGTTCTTC
D gene: TRBD1; V gene: TRBV9; clone size: -; J gene: TRBJ2-1; CDR3 protein: CASSVRTGGRDNEQFF; CDR3 DNA: TGTGCCAGCAGCGTCAGGACAGGGGGCCGCGACAATGAGCAGTTCTTC
D gene: TRBD1; V gene: TRBV7-2; clone size: -; J gene: TRBJ2-5; CDR3 protein: CASSLAPTGGMETQYF; CDR3 DNA: TGTGCCAGCAGCTTAGCCCCGACAGGGGGCATGGAGACCCAGTACTTC
D gene: -; V gene: TRBV7-2; clone size: -; J gene: TRBJ1-2; CDR3 protein: CASSMTDYGYTF; CDR3 DNA: TGTGCCAGCAGCATGACAGACTATGGCTACACCTTC
D gene: -; V gene: TRBV2; clone size: -; J gene: TRBJ2-1; CDR3 protein: CASSQQSPEQFF; CDR3 DNA: TGTGCCAGCAGTCAACAGTCCCCCGAGCAGTTCTTC
D gene: -; V gene: TRBV6-5; clone size: -; J gene: TRBJ1-2; CDR3 protein: CASSYGRADYGYTF; CDR3 DNA: TGTGCCAGCAGTTACGGCAGGGCCGACTATGGCTACACCTTC
D gene: -; V gene: TRBV25-1; clone size: -; J gene: TRBJ2-7; CDR3 protein: CASTRRGEDEQYF; CDR3 DNA: TGTGCCAGCACCCGCAGGGGTGAGGACGAGCAGTACTTC
D gene: -; V gene: TRBV6-1; clone size: -; J gene: TRBJ1-5; CDR3 protein: CASKETGPQHF; CDR3 DNA: TGTGCCAGCAAAGAGACAGGGCCCCAGCATTTT
D gene: -; V gene: TRBV19; clone size: once; J gene: TRBJ2-1; CDR3 protein: CASSIGGAGYNEQFF; CDR3 DNA: TGTGCCAGTAGTATAGGAGGTGCGGGCTACAATGAGCAGTTCTTC
D gene: TRBD1; V gene: TRBV19; clone size: -; J gene: TRBJ1-6; CDR3 protein: CASWTGNYNSPLHF; CDR3 DNA: TGTGCCAGCTGGACAGGGAACTATAATTCACCCCTCCACTTT
D gene: -; V gene: TRBV5-4; clone size: -; J gene: TRBJ1-3; CDR3 protein: CASSLGDRSVGNTIYF; CDR3 DNA: TGTGCCAGCAGCTTAGGAGACAGGAGTGTAGGAAACACCATATATTTT
D gene: -; V gene: TRBV6-5; clone size: -; J gene: TRBJ2-1; CDR3 protein: CASSSTYNEQFF; CDR3 DNA: TGTGCCAGCAGCAGTACGTACAATGAGCAGTTCTTC
D gene: TRBD1; V gene: TRBV5-1; clone size: -; J gene: TRBJ2-5; CDR3 protein: CASSLGTGGGETQYF; CDR3 DNA: TGCGCCAGCAGCTTGGGGACAGGGGGGGGAGAGACCCAGTACTTC
D gene: TRBD1; V gene: TRBV6-5; clone size: once; J gene: TRBJ1-1; CDR3 protein: CASSYSTDRVRTEAFF; CDR3 DNA: TGTGCCAGCAGTTACTCGACGGACAGGGTGAGGACTGAAGCTTTCTTT
D gene: TRBD1; V gene: TRBV7-2; clone size: -; J gene: TRBJ2-7; CDR3 protein: CASSFRGSYEQYF; CDR3 DNA: TGTGCCAGCAGCTTCAGGGGGTCCTACGAGCAGTACTTC
D gene: -; V gene: TRBV4-1; clone size: -; J gene: TRBJ2-2; CDR3 protein: CASSQWQGTNGELFF; CDR3 DNA: TGCGCCAGCAGCCAATGGCAGGGGACCAACGGGGAGCTGTTTTTT
D gene: TRBD1; V gene: TRBV10-2; clone size: -; J gene: TRBJ1-4; CDR3 protein: CASSVIGQGVTNEKLFF; CDR3 DNA: TGCGCCAGCAGTGTAATTGGACAGGGGGTAACTAATGAAAAACTGTTTTTT
D gene: TRBD1; V gene: TRBV27; clone size: -; J gene: TRBJ2-7; CDR3 protein: CASSYWDRGMGHEQYF; CDR3 DNA: TGTGCCAGCAGTTACTGGGACAGGGGGATGGGGCACGAGCAGTACTTC
D gene: TRBD1; V gene: TRBV19; clone size: -; J gene: TRBJ2-5; CDR3 protein: CASSIEGGPPETQYF; CDR3 DNA: TGTGCCAGTAGTATAGAAGGGGGCCCCCCAGAGACCCAGTACTTC
D gene: TRBD1; V gene: TRBV2; clone size: -; J gene: TRBJ2-5; CDR3 protein: CAARQGAKKETQYF; CDR3 DNA: TGTGCCGCCCGACAGGGGGCGAAGAAGGAGACCCAGTACTTC
D gene: -; V gene: TRBV5-8; clone size: once; J gene: TRBJ2-3; CDR3 protein: CASSLEGYPQGYF; CDR3 DNA: TGTGCCAGCAGCTTGGAGGGCTACCCCCAGGGGTATTTT
D gene: TRBD1; V gene: TRBV6-6; clone size: few; J gene: TRBJ1-1; CDR3 protein: CASSTRTGANTEAFF; CDR3 DNA: TGTGCCAGCAGTACAAGGACAGGGGCGAACACTGAAGCTTTCTTT